These T cell receptor beta chains were read from a single sample in a study of cytomegalovirus exposure and HLA in healthy donors. The assay was immunoSEQ multiplex PCR, and TCRdb's table has in-frame clones only and misses some. Of some 100,000 clones listed, 75% to 90% are singletons. The sequencing sample was made of PBMCs. All receptors derive from a man aged 30 to 45 in good health and CMV-seronegative. The CDR3 runs from the conserved cysteine through the conserved F or W. The order of the fields is clone size, D gene, V gene, J gene, CDR3 protein, CDR3 DNA. The D gene is left open where the match is weak. Clone size appears in some rows only: once, few, many, or a class for an expanded clone.

abundance: .
d_gene: .
v_gene: TRBV18
j_gene: TRBJ1-1
CDR3aa: CASSPLRGEAFF
CDR3nt: TGTGCCAGCTCACCACTTCGGGGTGAAGCTTTCTTT

abundance: .
d_gene: .
v_gene: TRBV5-1
j_gene: TRBJ2-1
CDR3aa: CASSLAQGQDEQFF
CDR3nt: TGCGCCAGCAGCTTGGCGCAGGGGCAGGATGAGCAGTTCTTC

abundance: .
d_gene: TRBD1
v_gene: TRBV5-5
j_gene: TRBJ1-5
CDR3aa: CASSFTGQDNQPQHF
CDR3nt: TGTGCCAGCAGCTTTACGGGACAGGACAATCAGCCCCAGCATTTT

abundance: .
d_gene: TRBD2
v_gene: TRBV10-3
j_gene: TRBJ2-5
CDR3aa: CAIGGGETQYF
CDR3nt: TGTGCCATCGGGGGAGGGGAGACCCAGTACTTC

abundance: .
d_gene: TRBD1
v_gene: TRBV19
j_gene: TRBJ1-2
CDR3aa: CASSLLQGASGYTF
CDR3nt: TGTGCCAGTAGTCTTCTACAGGGGGCGAGTGGCTACACCTTC

abundance: once
d_gene: .
v_gene: TRBV12-5
j_gene: TRBJ2-2
CDR3aa: CASGSDTHGELFF
CDR3nt: TGTGCTTCAGGCTCGGACACCCACGGGGAGCTGTTTTTT

abundance: .
d_gene: .
v_gene: TRBV4-1
j_gene: TRBJ1-1
CDR3aa: CASSRTDNTEAFF
CDR3nt: TGCGCCAGCAGCCGGACAGATAACACTGAAGCTTTCTTT

abundance: .
d_gene: .
v_gene: TRBV30
j_gene: TRBJ1-1
CDR3aa: CAWGQVNTEAFF
CDR3nt: TGTGCCTGGGGACAAGTGAACACTGAAGCTTTCTTT

abundance: .
d_gene: TRBD1
v_gene: TRBV5-4
j_gene: TRBJ2-5
CDR3aa: CASSPRAGTGQETQYF
CDR3nt: TGTGCCAGCAGCCCTAGGGCGGGGACAGGCCAAGAGACCCAGTACTTC

abundance: .
d_gene: .
v_gene: TRBV5-1
j_gene: TRBJ2-3
CDR3aa: CASSPWGGRTDTQYF
CDR3nt: TGCGCCAGCAGCCCGTGGGGCGGACGCACAGATACGCAGTATTTT

abundance: .
d_gene: .
v_gene: TRBV7-2
j_gene: TRBJ1-3
CDR3aa: CASSPSGGNSGNTIYF
CDR3nt: TGTGCCAGCAGCCCCTCGGGGGGGAACTCTGGAAACACCATATATTTT

abundance: .
d_gene: .
v_gene: TRBV10-2
j_gene: TRBJ1-1
CDR3aa: CASRWQAGAEAFF
CDR3nt: TGCGCCAGCAGGTGGCAGGCGGGGGCTGAAGCTTTCTTT

abundance: few
d_gene: .
v_gene: TRBV28
j_gene: TRBJ2-5
CDR3aa: CASGSGNPETQYF
CDR3nt: TGTGCCAGCGGCTCGGGGAATCCAGAGACCCAGTACTTC

abundance: .
d_gene: TRBD1
v_gene: TRBV27
j_gene: TRBJ2-1
CDR3aa: CASSLRDRDYNEQFF
CDR3nt: TGTGCCAGCAGTTTACGGGACAGGGATTACAATGAGCAGTTCTTC

abundance: .
d_gene: .
v_gene: TRBV7-9
j_gene: TRBJ1-3
CDR3aa: CASSSPSGAGGNTIYF
CDR3nt: TGTGCCAGCAGTTCCCCCTCAGGGGCTGGGGGAAACACCATATATTTT

abundance: .
d_gene: TRBD1
v_gene: TRBV9
j_gene: TRBJ2-2
CDR3aa: CASSVGQGFPGELFF
CDR3nt: TGTGCCAGCAGCGTGGGACAGGGATTCCCCGGGGAGCTGTTTTTT

abundance: .
d_gene: .
v_gene: TRBV19
j_gene: TRBJ2-1
CDR3aa: CASSTKRLAGQGYNEQFF
CDR3nt: TGTGCCAGTAGTACTAAGAGACTAGCGGGACAGGGGTACAATGAGCAGTTCTTC

abundance: .
d_gene: TRBD2
v_gene: TRBV16
j_gene: TRBJ2-1
CDR3aa: CASSHPWGGKPEQFF
CDR3nt: TGTGCCAGCAGCCACCCATGGGGGGGTAAGCCTGAGCAGTTCTTC

abundance: .
d_gene: TRBD2
v_gene: TRBV29-1
j_gene: TRBJ2-1
CDR3aa: CSVTPKRGGSNEQFF
CDR3nt: TGCAGCGTGACACCAAAGCGGGGGGGCTCCAATGAGCAGTTCTTC

abundance: .
d_gene: TRBD1
v_gene: TRBV6-1
j_gene: TRBJ1-4
CDR3aa: CASSETGIGEKLFF
CDR3nt: TGTGCCAGCAGTGAGACAGGGATTGGGGAAAAACTGTTTTTT

abundance: .
d_gene: .
v_gene: TRBV5-4
j_gene: TRBJ1-2
CDR3aa: CASSLAGTPNYGYTF
CDR3nt: TGTGCCAGCAGCTTGGCCGGGACACCAAACTATGGCTACACCTTC

abundance: few
d_gene: TRBD2
v_gene: TRBV9
j_gene: TRBJ2-1
CDR3aa: CASSVVAGAYNEQFF
CDR3nt: TGTGCCAGCAGCGTAGTAGCGGGGGCCTACAATGAGCAGTTCTTC

abundance: few
d_gene: .
v_gene: TRBV7-3
j_gene: TRBJ2-3
CDR3aa: CASSSQLAGGDTQYF
CDR3nt: TGTGCCAGCAGCTCGCAGCTAGCCGGGGGAGATACGCAGTATTTT

abundance: .
d_gene: .
v_gene: TRBV30
j_gene: TRBJ2-7
CDR3aa: CAWSVLRSVGLSTYEQYF
CDR3nt: TGTGCCTGGAGTGTACTGAGGTCGGTGGGACTTTCCACTTACGAGCAGTACTTC

abundance: .
d_gene: TRBD1
v_gene: TRBV28
j_gene: TRBJ2-7
CDR3aa: CASSLSGQGLYEQYF
CDR3nt: TGTGCCAGCAGTTTATCGGGACAGGGTCTTTACGAGCAGTACTTC

abundance: .
d_gene: .
v_gene: TRBV6-1
j_gene: TRBJ1-3
CDR3aa: CASNPFGGGGNTIYF
CDR3nt: TGTGCCAGCAACCCTTTCGGGGGAGGAGGAAACACCATATATTTT